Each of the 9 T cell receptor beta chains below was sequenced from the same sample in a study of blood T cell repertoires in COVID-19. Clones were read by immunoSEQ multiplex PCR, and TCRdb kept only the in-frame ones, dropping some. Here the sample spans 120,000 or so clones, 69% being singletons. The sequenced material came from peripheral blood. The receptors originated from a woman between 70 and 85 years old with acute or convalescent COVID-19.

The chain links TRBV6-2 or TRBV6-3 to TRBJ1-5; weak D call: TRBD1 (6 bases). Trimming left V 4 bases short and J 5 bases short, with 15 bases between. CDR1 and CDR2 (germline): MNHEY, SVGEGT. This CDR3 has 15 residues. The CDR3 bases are TGTGCCAGCAGTTTCCCGGGGGGCAGGGATCAGCCCCAGCATTTT. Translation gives CASSFPGGRDQPQHF.

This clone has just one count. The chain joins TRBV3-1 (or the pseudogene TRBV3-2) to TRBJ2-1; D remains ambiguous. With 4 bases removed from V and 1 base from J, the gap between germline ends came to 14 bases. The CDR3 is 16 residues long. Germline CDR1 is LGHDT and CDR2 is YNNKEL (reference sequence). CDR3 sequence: CASSPYLERSYNEQFF. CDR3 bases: TGTGCCAGCAGCCCATACCTCGAGCGATCCTACAATGAGCAGTTCTTC.

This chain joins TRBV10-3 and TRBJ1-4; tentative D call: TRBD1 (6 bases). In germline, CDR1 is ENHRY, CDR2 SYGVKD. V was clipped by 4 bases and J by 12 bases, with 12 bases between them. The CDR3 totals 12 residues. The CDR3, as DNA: TGTGCCATCAGTGCGGACAGCGGAGAACTGTTTTTT. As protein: CAISADSGELFF.

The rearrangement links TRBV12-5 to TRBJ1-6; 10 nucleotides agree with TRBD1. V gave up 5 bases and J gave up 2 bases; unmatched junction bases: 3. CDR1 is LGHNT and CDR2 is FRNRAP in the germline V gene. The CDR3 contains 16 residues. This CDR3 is CASGPGQGAYNSPLHF. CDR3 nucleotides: TGTGCTAGTGGTCCCGGACAGGGGGCCTATAATTCACCCCTCCACTTT.

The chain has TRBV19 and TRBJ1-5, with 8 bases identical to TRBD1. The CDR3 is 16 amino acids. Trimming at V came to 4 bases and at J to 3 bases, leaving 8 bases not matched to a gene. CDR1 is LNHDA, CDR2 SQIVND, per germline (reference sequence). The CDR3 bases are TGTGCCAGTAGTAATGCCGGACAGGGATACAATCAGCCCCAGCATTTT. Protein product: CASSNAGQGYNQPQHF.

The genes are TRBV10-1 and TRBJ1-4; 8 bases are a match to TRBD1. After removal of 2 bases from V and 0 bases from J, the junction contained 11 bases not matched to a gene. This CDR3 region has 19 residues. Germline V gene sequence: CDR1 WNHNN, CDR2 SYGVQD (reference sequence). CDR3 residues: CASSENGGRQGTTNEKLFF. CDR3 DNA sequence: TGCGCCAGCAGTGAGAATGGAGGAAGACAGGGGACAACTAATGAAAAACTGTTTTTT.

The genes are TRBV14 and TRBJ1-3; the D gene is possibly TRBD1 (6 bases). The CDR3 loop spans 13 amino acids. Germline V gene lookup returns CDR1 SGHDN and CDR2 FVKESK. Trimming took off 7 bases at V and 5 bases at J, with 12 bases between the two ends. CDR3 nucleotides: TGTGCCAGCAACGGCAGGGGAAGAAACACCATATATTTT. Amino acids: CASNGRGRNTIYF.

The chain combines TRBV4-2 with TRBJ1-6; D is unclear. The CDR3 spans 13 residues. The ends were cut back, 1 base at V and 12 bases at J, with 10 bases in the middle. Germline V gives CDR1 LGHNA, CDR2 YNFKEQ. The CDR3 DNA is TGTGCCAGCAGCCAAGTCTTCGGAGAACCCCTCCACTTT. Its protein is CASSQVFGEPLHF.

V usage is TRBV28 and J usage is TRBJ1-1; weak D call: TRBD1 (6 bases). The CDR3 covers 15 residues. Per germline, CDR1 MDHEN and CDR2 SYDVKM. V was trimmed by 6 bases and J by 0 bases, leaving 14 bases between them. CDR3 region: CASSPTGEMNTEAFF. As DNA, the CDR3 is TGTGCCAGCAGCCCGACAGGAGAGATGAACACTGAAGCTTTCTTT.